This TCR beta chain was captured by sequencing in a study of blood T cell repertoires in COVID-19. Study summary: Material from acute and convalescent COVID-19 was sourced from the United States, Italy and Spain.

The table came from immunoSEQ multiplex PCR; TCRdb's copy has only in-frame clones and leaves some out. The repertoire consists of just over 350,000 clones, with roughly 90% occurring once and the leading ten covering approximately 3.1%. Those who participated ranged in age from roughly 18 to 95 years and resided in about 24 US areas. With V trimmed by 6 bases and J by 3 bases, 9 bases remained unmatched. Per the germline V gene, CDR1 is MNHNY and CDR2 is SVGAGI (reference sequence). CDR3 length equals 16 residues. V is TRBV6-6 and J is TRBJ2-7; TRBD2 matches 12 bases. Material for sequencing was PBMCs or T cells enriched from blood (not recorded which). The source of this sequence is a woman aged 25 to 39 who had recovered from COVID-19. The DNA of the CDR3 is TGTGCCAGCAGGATCGGGACTAGCGGGCGCGTCTACGAGCAGTACTTC. Translating it yields CASRIGTSGRVYEQYF.